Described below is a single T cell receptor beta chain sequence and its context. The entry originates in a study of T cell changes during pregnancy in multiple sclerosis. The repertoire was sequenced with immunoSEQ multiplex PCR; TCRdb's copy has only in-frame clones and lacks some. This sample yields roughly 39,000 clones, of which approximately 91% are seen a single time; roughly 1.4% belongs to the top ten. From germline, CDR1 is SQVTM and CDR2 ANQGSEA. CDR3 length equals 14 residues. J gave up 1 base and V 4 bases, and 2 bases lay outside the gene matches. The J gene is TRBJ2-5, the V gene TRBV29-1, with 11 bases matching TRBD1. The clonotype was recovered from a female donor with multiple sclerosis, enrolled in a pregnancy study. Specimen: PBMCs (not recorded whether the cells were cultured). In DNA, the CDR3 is TGCAGCGTTGTTGGGACAGGGGGCCAAGAGACCCAGTACTTC. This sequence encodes CSVVGTGGQETQYF.